These 18 T cell receptor beta chains were sequenced from one sample in a study of cytomegalovirus exposure and HLA in healthy donors. The PCR employed 60 Vbeta primers together with 13 Jbeta primers. Assay used: immunoSEQ multiplex PCR; TCRdb lists only in-frame clones, some missing. Among over 110,000 clones listed, 65% to 80% were seen once. The sequenced material came from PBMCs. The origin of the receptors is a woman aged 45-65 years in good health and CMV-seropositive.

The gene calls are TRBV19 and TRBJ1-2; TRBD1 matches 7 bases. The CDR3 runs 14 residues. Trimming cost V 3 bases and J 2 bases; bases outside gene matches: 3. The germline gives CDR1 LNHDA, CDR2 SQIVND (reference sequence). CDR3 DNA sequence: TGTGCCAGTAGTATGACAGGGAGAAACTATGGCTACACCTTC. As protein: CASSMTGRNYGYTF.

This clone has just a few counts. The V call is TRBV28, the J call TRBJ1-3; tentatively, D is TRBD1 (5 bases). Germline loops: CDR1 MDHEN, CDR2 SYDVKM. There are 16 residues in the CDR3. The V gene lost 4 bases and the J gene lost 0 bases, with 13 bases spanning the gap. The CDR3 sequence is CASSSSSDSSGNTIYF. CDR3 DNA: TGTGCCAGCAGTTCCTCCTCTGACAGCTCTGGAAACACCATATATTTT.

Only one count was recorded for this clone. The CDR3 nucleotides read TGTGCCAGCAGCCGGACAGGGCGAGAGACCCAGTACTTC. Translating it yields CASSRTGRETQYF. V is TRBV7-2 and J is TRBJ2-5, with TRBD1 identical over 8 bases. Germline CDR1 SGHTA, CDR2 FQGNSA. This CDR3 spans 13 amino acids. The junction had 3 bases not matched to a gene; V was cut back by 5 bases and J by 4 bases.

The chain combines TRBV30 with TRBJ1-4, with a possible D match to TRBD1 (6 bases). The V gene's germline CDR1 is GTSNPN and CDR2 SVGIG (reference sequence). The ends were cut back, 3 bases at V and 7 bases at J, with 12 bases in the middle. The CDR3 consists of 13 residues. This chain's CDR3 is CAWREGGGEKLFF. CDR3 nucleotide sequence: TGTGCCTGGAGAGAGGGGGGGGGTGAAAAACTGTTTTTT.

About this clone: The junction departs from germline at one end; a sequencing error may be responsible. V gene TRBV7-9 combines with J gene TRBJ1-1, with D unclear. Germline CDR1 is SEHNR and CDR2 is FQNEAQ (reference sequence). The CDR3 totals 16 residues. The CDR3 DNA reads TGTTCCAGCAGCTTAGATTCTACAGCCGGAAACACTGAAGCTTTCTTT. Residues: CSSSLDSTAGNTEAFF.

Details on this clone: At one end the junction does not follow the germline gene, possibly because of a read error. The chain joins TRBV5-6 to TRBJ1-2; the D is unclear. The CDR3 spans 11 residues. Germline CDR1 and CDR2: SGHDT and YYEEEE. CDR3 in amino acids: CAGSSQNGYTF. CDR3 nucleotide sequence: TGTGCCGGCAGCTCACAGAACGGCTACACCTTC.

This sequence joins TRBV7-2 and TRBJ2-3; TRBD2 agrees at 10 bases. CDR3 size: 14 residues. The trim removed 7 bases at V and 2 bases at J, leaving 3 bases unmatched. From germline, CDR1 is SGHTA and CDR2 FQGNSA. The CDR3, as DNA: TGTGCCAGCACTAGCGGGGGCTACACAGATACGCAGTATTTT. Protein: CASTSGGYTDTQYF.

This clone was observed a few times. The rearrangement joins TRBV29-1 to TRBJ2-5, with TRBD1 matching over 7 bases. Germline values: CDR1 SQVTM, CDR2 ANQGSEA. J was trimmed by 2 bases and V by 7 bases; bases with no gene match: 10. The CDR3 sequence is 14 residues long. The CDR3 loop is CSGTGAVEQETQYF. CDR3 DNA sequence: TGCAGCGGTACAGGGGCAGTCGAACAAGAGACCCAGTACTTC. Complete variable domain (other parts from reference TRBV29-1 and TRBJ2-5): SAVISQKPSRDICQRGTSLTIQCQVDSQVTMMFWYRQQPGQSLTLIATANQGSEATYESGFVIDKFPISRPNLTFSTLTVSNMSPEDSSIYLCSGTGAVEQETQYFGPGTRLLVL.

The chain couples TRBV7-6 to TRBJ2-1, with TRBD2 matching 7 bases. Trimming took 5 bases from V and 5 from J; bases not matched to a gene: 6. In germline, CDR1 is SGHVS, CDR2 FNYEAQ. The CDR3 runs to 14 residues. The CDR3 sequence is CASSRRAGDNEQFF. The CDR3 nucleotides read TGTGCCAGCAGCCGCCGGGCGGGGGACAATGAGCAGTTCTTC. The variable domain in full, with the rest retrieved from reference TRBV7-6 and TRBJ2-1, is GAGVSQSPRYKVTKRGQDVALRCDPISGHVSLYWYRQALGQGPEFLTYFNYEAQQDKSGLPNDRFSAERPEGSISTLTIQRTEQRDSAMYRCASSRRAGDNEQFFGPGTRLTVL.

J is TRBJ1-5 and V is TRBV6-1; 7 bases are a match to TRBD1. Germline V CDR1 and CDR2: MNHNS, SASEGT. The CDR3 contains 16 residues. After removal of 4 bases from V and 4 bases from J, the junction contained 10 bases not matched to a gene. As DNA, the CDR3 is TGTGCCAGCAGTGCAGCAGGGGGAGCCCCTAATCAGCCCCAGCATTTT. It encodes CASSAAGGAPNQPQHF.

This clone was recorded only once. The chain joins TRBV5-6 to TRBJ2-7, with D possibly being TRBD1 (6 bases). V gave up 4 bases and J gave up 2 bases, with 13 bases separating them. Germline assignment: CDR1 SGHDT and CDR2 YYEEEE. The CDR3 loop spans 14 amino acids. CDR3 amino acids: CASSTWDNAYEQYF. The CDR3 DNA sequence: TGTGCCAGCAGCACCTGGGACAACGCCTACGAGCAGTACTTC. Supplemented by reference TRBV5-6 and TRBJ2-7, the full variable domain reads DAGVTQSPTHLIKTRGQQVTLRCSPKSGHDTVSWYQQALGQGPQFIFQYYEEEERQRGNFPDRFSGHQFPNYSSELNVNALLLGDSALYLCASSTWDNAYEQYFGPGTRLTVT.

This clone came up a few times. The rearrangement uses TRBV7-9 and TRBJ1-5, with D unclear. Trimming removed 5 bases from V and 0 bases from J, with 8 bases in between. CDR3 length: 14 residues. The V gene's germline CDR1 is SEHNR and CDR2 FQNEAQ (reference sequence). Here the CDR3 DNA reads TGTGCCAGCAGCCCCCTTCCTAGCAATCAGCCCCAGCATTTT. Translated: CASSPLPSNQPQHF.

V is TRBV19 and J is TRBJ1-5; D is undetermined. CDR3 length: 14 amino acids. The V gene lost 7 bases and the J gene lost 5 bases, with 15 bases spanning the gap. Germline-derived CDR1 and CDR2 are LNHDA and SQIVND (reference sequence). The CDR3 DNA follows: TGTGCCAGTATCAGTAGGCAGCGGGATCAGCCCCAGCATTTT. Amino acids: CASISRQRDQPQHF.

To note about this clone: At one of its ends the junction is not consistent with the germline gene, which may arise from a read error. V gene TRBV7-9 combines with J gene TRBJ2-5; maybe TRBD2 (6 bases). The CDR3 consists of 16 residues. Germline V gene sequence: CDR1 SEHNR, CDR2 FQNEAQ (reference sequence). CDR3 coding DNA: TGTTCCAGCAGCCCCGGGCGGATCCTGGCGGGGGAGACCCAGTACTTC. This sequence encodes CSSSPGRILAGETQYF.

The chain joins TRBV9 to TRBJ1-1; D may be TRBD1 (5 bases). Germline CDR1 SGDLS, CDR2 YYNGEE. The ends were cut back, 4 bases at V and 0 bases at J, with 10 bases in the middle. The CDR3 covers 14 residues. The CDR3 DNA is TGTGCCAGCAGCTCAGGGAACATGAACACTGAAGCTTTCTTT. Translation gives CASSSGNMNTEAFF.

V is TRBV7-6 and J is TRBJ2-7, with TRBD1 identical over 7 bases. Looked up from germline, CDR1 is SGHVS and CDR2 is FNYEAQ. This CDR3 is built from 14 residues. The ends lost 5 bases at V and 2 bases at J; junction bases unmatched: 6. As DNA, the CDR3 is TGTGCCAGCAGCATTCGACAGGGTGCCTACGAGCAGTACTTC. Its protein product is CASSIRQGAYEQYF.

V is TRBV6-4 and J is TRBJ2-3; D gene ambiguous. CDR3 length: 14 amino acids. Trimming shortened V by 2 bases and J by 7 bases, and 13 bases separated the two germline ends. In germline, CDR1 is MRHNA, CDR2 SNTAGT. CDR3 loop: CASSDPTTAHTQYF. For the CDR3, the DNA is TGTGCCAGCAGTGACCCCACGACTGCTCATACGCAGTATTTT.

This rearrangement joins TRBV23-1 to TRBJ1-2; 10 nucleotides agree with TRBD1. TRBV23-1 qualifies as an ORF whose function is uncertain. This CDR3 region has 17 residues. V shed 3 bases and J 5 bases; nucleotides not matched to a gene: 12. CDR3 DNA sequence: TGCGCCAGCAGTCAGCCGGGGACAGGGGAAGAGGGGTATGGCTACACCTTC. Its translation: CASSQPGTGEEGYGYTF.